These 27 T cell receptor beta chains were sequenced from one sample in a study of T cell changes during pregnancy in multiple sclerosis. Here immunoSEQ multiplex PCR was the method, and the copy in TCRdb shows in-frame clones only, minus some. The sample has 70,000 to 95,000 clones, around 93% seen once. Sequencing was performed on peripheral blood, taken in the second trimester of pregnancy. The receptors come from a female donor in good health, enrolled as a control in a pregnancy study.

The CDR3 DNA is TGTGCCAGCACTGAAAGTAGCAACACTGAAGCTTTCTTT. It translates to CASTESSNTEAFF. J is TRBJ1-1 and V is TRBV18; no firm D call. Germline V CDR1 and CDR2: KGHSH, LQKENI. This CDR3 has 13 amino acids. V shed 8 bases and J shed 2 bases, with 12 bases lying between them.

J is TRBJ2-7 and V is TRBV20-1; D may be TRBD2 (6 bases). The CDR3 consists of 11 residues. V lost 5 bases, J lost 4 bases, and 9 bases lay in between. The germline gives CDR1 DFQATT, CDR2 SNEGSKA (reference sequence). The chain's CDR3 is CSAPLAYEQYF. The CDR3 nucleotides read TGCAGTGCTCCACTAGCTTACGAGCAGTACTTC.

This clone was picked up one time. The rearrangement joins TRBV9 to TRBJ1-5; unclear D gene. In germline, CDR1 is SGDLS, CDR2 YYNGEE. Trimming removed 3 bases from V and 3 bases from J, with 16 bases in between. There are 16 residues in the CDR3. The CDR3 is CASSGSAAGSNQPQHF. Written as DNA, the CDR3 is TGTGCCAGCAGCGGGTCGGCGGCCGGCTCCAATCAGCCCCAGCATTTT.

J is TRBJ1-4 and V is TRBV5-6, with D tentatively TRBD1 (6 bases). The CDR3 runs 15 residues. V lost 3 bases and J 7 bases, leaving 16 bases between the germline ends. In germline, CDR1 is SGHDT, CDR2 YYEEEE. The CDR3 nucleotides read TGTGCCAGCAGCTCGGGCGGGGGGCTAGTTGAAAAACTGTTTTTT. It codes for CASSSGGGLVEKLFF.

The chain carries TRBV2 and TRBJ2-7, with 11 nucleotides matching TRBD2. Germline CDR1 and CDR2: SNHLY and FYNNEI. This CDR3 has 14 residues. Trimming took 9 bases from V and 3 from J; bases not matched to a gene: 7. CDR3 coding DNA: TGTGCCAGTAGCGGGGGGGCCCTAAACTACGAGCAGTACTTC. It encodes CASSGGALNYEQYF.

The chain combines TRBV5-1 with TRBJ2-2, with D possibly matching TRBD2 (6 bases). Trimming stripped 4 bases from V and 4 bases from J, with 11 bases between. The CDR3 runs to 14 residues. CDR1 is SGHRS and CDR2 is YFSETQ in the germline V gene. CDR3 in amino acids: CASSVSGSTGELFF. The CDR3 DNA is TGCGCCAGCAGCGTATCCGGGAGCACCGGGGAGCTGTTTTTT.

The chain joins TRBV6-6 to TRBJ2-3, with TRBD1 matching 9 bases. V was pared by 5 bases and J by 8 bases, with 8 bases of the junction left unmatched. Germline V lookup: CDR1 MNHNY, CDR2 SVGAGI (reference sequence). CDR3 length: 14 residues. CDR3 residues: CASSPRQGGVTQYF. In DNA, the CDR3 is TGTGCCAGCAGTCCGAGACAGGGGGGGGTTACGCAGTATTTT.

The chain recombines TRBV4-1 with TRBJ2-2; 9 bases are shared with TRBD2. The CDR3 runs to 19 residues. Trimming at V came to 0 bases and at J to 4 bases, leaving 12 bases not matched to a gene. Germline loops: CDR1 MGHRA, CDR2 YSYEKL. This chain's CDR3 is CASSQELAAAGGRTGELFF. In DNA form, the CDR3 reads TGCGCCAGCAGCCAAGAGCTGGCTGCGGCGGGGGGGCGCACCGGGGAGCTGTTTTTT.

This rearrangement joins TRBV7-3 to TRBJ2-3; D is ambiguous. The CDR3 sequence is 13 residues long. Germline CDR1 reads SGHTA; CDR2 reads FQGTGA. V was trimmed by 5 bases and J by 5 bases, leaving 11 bases between them. DNA of the CDR3: TGTGCCAGCAGCCCCCACGGTGAAGATACGCAGTATTTT. Translated: CASSPHGEDTQYF.

V and J are TRBV25-1 and TRBJ1-2; no clear D gene. V was pared by 5 bases and J by 0 bases, with 10 bases between. This CDR3 comprises 14 residues. Germline-derived CDR1 and CDR2 are MGHDK and SYGVNS. The CDR3 protein is CASSKSLANYGYTF. CDR3 coding DNA: TGTGCCAGCAGTAAAAGCCTGGCTAACTATGGCTACACCTTC.

J is TRBJ1-2 and V is TRBV5-4; D is possibly TRBD1 (5 bases). The CDR3 spans 15 residues. V lost 3 bases to trimming and J lost 5 bases, with 17 bases between them. The germline V gene has CDR1 SGHNT and CDR2 YYREEE (reference sequence). The CDR3 is CASSSGGTAQYGYTF. The CDR3 nucleotides read TGTGCCAGCAGCTCGGGGGGAACAGCACAATATGGCTACACCTTC.

This chain connects TRBV21-1 to TRBJ1-1; TRBD1 reflects the table's D call only, with no check against the DNA. TRBV21-1 is designated a pseudogene. This CDR3 is built from 14 residues. The CDR3 region has the DNA TGTGCCAGCAGCATAGGACAGGGTGACACTGAAGCTTTCTTT. It codes for CASSIGQGDTEAFF.

This chain uses TRBV4-3 with TRBJ1-2; TRBD1 matches at 11 bases. The CDR3 length is 16 residues. Trimming took 5 bases from V and 4 from J; bases not matched to a gene: 9. Germline CDR1 reads LGHNA; CDR2 reads YSLEER. The CDR3 DNA is TGCGCCAGCAGCTTTGGGGGACAGGGGGACGGCTATGGCTACACCTTC. Translation: CASSFGGQGDGYGYTF.

This chain uses TRBV14 with TRBJ1-2, with 11 bases matching TRBD1. The CDR3 is 16 residues long. Germline V gene lookup returns CDR1 SGHDN and CDR2 FVKESK. V lost 4 bases and J lost 7; bases outside the gene matches: 11. In nucleotides, the CDR3 is TGTGCCAGCAGCCCAGGTGGACAGGGGGCTGATCTTGGCTACACCTTC. Its translation: CASSPGGQGADLGYTF.

V gene TRBV13 combines with J gene TRBJ2-1, with TRBD1 as a possible D gene (6 bases). Trimming stripped 5 bases from V and 0 bases from J, with 14 bases between. The germline V gene has CDR1 PRHDT and CDR2 FYEKMQ (reference sequence). The CDR3 length is 16 residues. CDR3 nucleotides: TGTGCCAGCAGCGATAGGGGGATTAGCTCCTACAATGAGCAGTTCTTC. Encoded protein: CASSDRGISSYNEQFF.

CDR3 region: CASSLPPFRGRETQYF. The CDR3, as DNA: TGTGCCAGCAGCTTACCTCCATTCAGGGGGAGAGAGACCCAGTACTTC. The rearrangement uses TRBV7-9 and TRBJ2-5; 7 nucleotides agree with TRBD1. The junction had 10 bases not matched to a gene; V was cut back by 2 bases and J by 4 bases. Germline loops: CDR1 SEHNR, CDR2 FQNEAQ (reference sequence). The CDR3 has 16 amino acids.

V is TRBV6-5 and J is TRBJ2-7, with 9 positions matching TRBD2. Germline V CDR1 and CDR2: MNHEY, SVGAGI. Trimming cost V 10 bases and J 3 bases; bases outside gene matches: 4. CDR3 length equals 12 residues. The CDR3 is CATVTSGYEQYF. Written as DNA, the CDR3 is TGTGCCACCGTGACTAGCGGCTACGAGCAGTACTTC.

The J gene is TRBJ2-1, the V gene TRBV27, with 8 bases identical to TRBD2. V dropped 6 bases and J dropped 5; count of bases not matched to a gene: 9. CDR1 and CDR2 (germline): MNHEY, SMNVEV (reference sequence). The CDR3 covers 15 residues. As DNA, the CDR3 is TGTGCCAGCAGGCCTGTAGCGGGGTACCACAATGAGCAGTTCTTC. It specifies CASRPVAGYHNEQFF.

The V and J genes are TRBV7-2 and TRBJ1-5, with a possible D match to TRBD1 (6 bases). Germline-derived CDR1 and CDR2 are SGHTA and FQGNSA. This CDR3 is built from 16 residues. V lost 1 base and J 0 bases, leaving 10 bases between the germline ends. CDR3: CASSLVQGYSNQPQHF. The CDR3 bases are TGTGCCAGCAGCTTAGTCCAGGGGTATAGCAATCAGCCCCAGCATTTT.

In this sample, this clone turned up once. The rearrangement uses TRBV11-3 and TRBJ1-1; the D gene is possibly TRBD1 (5 bases). Germline lookup yields CDR1 SGHNT and CDR2 YENEEA. This CDR3 spans 14 amino acids. V was clipped by 5 bases and J by 3 bases, with 13 bases between them. The CDR3 DNA sequence: TGTGCCAGCAGCCCTGGGGGGATCCACACTGAAGCTTTCTTT. It is translated as CASSPGGIHTEAFF. The full variable domain, with the rest looked up from reference TRBV11-3 and TRBJ1-1, is EAGVVQSPRYKIIEKKQPVAFWCNPISGHNTLYWYLQNLGQGPELLIRYENEEAVDDSQLPKDRFSAERLKGVDSTLKIQPAELGDSAVYLCASSPGGIHTEAFFGQGTRLTVV.

V usage is TRBV4-1 and J usage is TRBJ1-1, with D possibly matching TRBD1 (5 bases). Germline CDR1 and CDR2: MGHRA and YSYEKL. Trimming stripped 3 bases from V and 2 bases from J, with 13 bases between. The CDR3 is made up of 15 amino acids. The DNA for the CDR3 is TGCGCCAGCAGCCACCTGACAGCCGCCAACACTGAAGCTTTCTTT. Translation: CASSHLTAANTEAFF.

Remarks on this clone: This specimen includes other DNA sequences encoding the same CDR3. The chain carries TRBV11-3 and TRBJ2-5; D unclear. V dropped 0 bases and J dropped 4 bases, with 3 bases sitting between them. CDR1 and CDR2 (germline): SGHNT, YENEEA. This CDR3 has 12 amino acids. CDR3 in amino acids: CASSLDRETQYF. The DNA for the CDR3 is TGTGCCAGCAGCTTAGACAGAGAGACCCAGTACTTC.

This chain connects TRBV4-3 to TRBJ1-1, with 9 bases lining up with TRBD1. The ends lost 1 base at V and 3 bases at J; junction bases unmatched: 0. The CDR3 has 14 amino acids. CDR1 is LGHNA and CDR2 is YSLEER in the germline V gene. This CDR3 reads CASSQGTGDTEAFF. For the CDR3, the DNA is TGCGCCAGCAGCCAAGGGACAGGGGACACTGAAGCTTTCTTT.

The chain couples TRBV5-6 to TRBJ1-1; D gene uncertain. The CDR3 extends over 17 amino acids. Per the germline V gene, CDR1 is SGHDT and CDR2 is YYEEEE. The V and J ends lost 4 bases and 0 bases respectively, with 19 bases between them. As DNA, the CDR3 is TGTGCCAGCAGCAAAGAAAGAGATGTGTTCATGAACACTGAAGCTTTCTTT. Its translation is CASSKERDVFMNTEAFF.

V and J are TRBV6-1 and TRBJ1-5; D is perhaps TRBD1 (6 bases). The length of the CDR3 is 15 residues. Looked up from germline, CDR1 is MNHNS and CDR2 is SASEGT. The V end was cut by 5 bases, the J end by 6 bases, with 17 bases between. The CDR3 reads CASSTTGGSGQPQHF. The CDR3 nucleotides are TGTGCCAGCAGTACTACTGGGGGCTCGGGTCAGCCCCAGCATTTT.

This clone was seen a single time. V and J are TRBV6-6 and TRBJ1-2, with a weak D call TRBD1 (5 bases). The germline V gene encodes CDR1 MNHNY and CDR2 SVGAGI (reference sequence). The V gene lost 5 bases and the J gene lost 6 bases, with 13 bases spanning the gap. This CDR3 region has 13 residues. The CDR3: CASSPPQGNGYTF. In DNA form, the CDR3 reads TGTGCCAGCAGTCCCCCCCAGGGTAATGGCTACACCTTC.

This rearrangement joins TRBV6-1 to TRBJ2-2; D is unclear. V dropped 0 bases and J dropped 7 bases, with 6 bases sitting between them. The germline gives CDR1 MNHNS, CDR2 SASEGT. The CDR3 is 13 residues long. The CDR3 is CASSEAWSGELFF. The CDR3 DNA reads TGTGCCAGCAGTGAAGCGTGGAGCGGGGAGCTGTTTTTT.